This note documents a single TCR beta chain sequence. The junction departs from germline at one end; a sequencing error may be responsible. Clinical history as reported by participants underpinned cohort assignment. TCRdb's table, derived via immunoSEQ multiplex PCR, lists solely in-frame clones and lacks some. This sample has around 200,000 clones, with approximately 90% found just once. The source of the sample is a study of blood T cell repertoires in COVID-19. Germline V gene sequence: CDR1 LNHNV, CDR2 YYDKDF (reference sequence). The CDR3 sequence is 14 residues long. The clonotype originates from a woman aged 40-49 years with acute COVID-19. The sequenced material came from PBMCs or T cells enriched from blood (not recorded which). The chain links TRBV15 to TRBJ1-1; D perhaps matches TRBD1 (6 bases). CDR3 bases: TGTGCCACGAGCAGCCTTGAAGGGGGAACTGAAGCTTTCTTT. It codes for CATSSLEGGTEAFF.